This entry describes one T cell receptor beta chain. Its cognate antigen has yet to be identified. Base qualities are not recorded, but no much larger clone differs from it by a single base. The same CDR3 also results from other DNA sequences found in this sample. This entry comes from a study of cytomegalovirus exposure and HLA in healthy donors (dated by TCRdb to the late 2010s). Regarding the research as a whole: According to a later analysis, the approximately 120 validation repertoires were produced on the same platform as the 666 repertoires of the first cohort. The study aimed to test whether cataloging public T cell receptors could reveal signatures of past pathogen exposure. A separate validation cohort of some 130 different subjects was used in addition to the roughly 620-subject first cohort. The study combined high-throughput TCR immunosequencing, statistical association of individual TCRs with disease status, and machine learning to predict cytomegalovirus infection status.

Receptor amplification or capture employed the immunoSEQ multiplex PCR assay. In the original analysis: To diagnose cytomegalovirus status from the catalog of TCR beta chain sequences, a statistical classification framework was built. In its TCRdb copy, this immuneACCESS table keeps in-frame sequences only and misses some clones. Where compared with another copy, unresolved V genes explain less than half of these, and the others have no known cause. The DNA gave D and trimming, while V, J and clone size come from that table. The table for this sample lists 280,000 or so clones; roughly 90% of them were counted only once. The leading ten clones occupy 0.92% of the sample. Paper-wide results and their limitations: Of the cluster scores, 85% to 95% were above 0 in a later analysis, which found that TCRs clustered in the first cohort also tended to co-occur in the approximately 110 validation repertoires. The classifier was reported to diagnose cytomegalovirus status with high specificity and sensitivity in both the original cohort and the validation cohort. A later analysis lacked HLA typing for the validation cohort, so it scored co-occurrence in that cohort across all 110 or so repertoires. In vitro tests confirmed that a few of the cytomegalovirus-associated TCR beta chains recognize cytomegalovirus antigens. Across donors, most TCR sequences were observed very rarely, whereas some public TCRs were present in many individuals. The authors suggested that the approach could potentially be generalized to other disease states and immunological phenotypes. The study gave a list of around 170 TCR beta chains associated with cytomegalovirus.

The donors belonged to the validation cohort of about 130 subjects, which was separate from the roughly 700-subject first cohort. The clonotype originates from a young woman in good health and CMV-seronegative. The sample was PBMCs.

Here is the DNA: TGCGCCAGCAGCCAGGATCTCGGGATGAACACTGAAGCTTTCTTT. The resulting protein is CASSQDLGMNTEAFF. The sequence is built from TRBV4-1 and TRBJ1-1; no D gene is confidently identified. From a lookup of the germline V gene, CDR1 and CDR2 are MGHRA and YSYEKL. Taken from cysteine to phenylalanine, the CDR3 has 15 residues. Only the CDR3 region is kept as DNA, spanning 45 bases read in frame from base 1. V loses 3 bases of germline sequence and J loses 0 bases, and the interval between the two ends is 11 bases.